Each of the 22 T cell receptor beta chains below was sequenced from the same sample in a study of shared clonotypes between healthy human individuals. Generated by immunoSEQ multiplex PCR, the TCRdb table keeps only in-frame clones and is missing some. The sample comprises millions of clones, roughly 95% of which are singletons, and 0.13% rests with the top ten. The sequenced material came from naive CD4+ T cells sorted from blood. The subset denotes: CD45RA+ positively selected. These receptors all come from a man in his late teens or twenties in good health.

The chain links TRBV10-3 to TRBJ1-4, with D unresolved. The CDR3 totals 17 residues. Trimming shortened V by 11 bases and J by 8 bases, and 30 bases separated the two germline ends. The germline V gene encodes CDR1 ENHRY and CDR2 SYGVKD. The CDR3 protein is CASSRAASTLGNEKLFF. CDR3 DNA sequence: TGTGCCTCATCGAGGGCAGCCAGTACCCTGGGGAACGAAAAACTGTTTTTT.

Notes on this clone: Other DNA sequences in the sample encode the same CDR3. The V call is TRBV6-6, the J call TRBJ2-2, with D possibly being TRBD1 or TRBD2 (5 bases each). CDR1 is MNHNY and CDR2 is SVGAGI in the germline V gene (reference sequence). CDR3 size: 13 residues. V was pared by 8 bases and J by 0 bases, with 7 bases between. The CDR3 sequence: CASGTANTGELFF. In DNA form, the CDR3 reads TGTGCCAGCGGGACGGCGAACACCGGGGAGCTGTTTTTT.

The chain has TRBV10-1 and TRBJ2-3; D is unclear. The CDR3 length is 15 residues. V was pared by 3 bases and J by 3 bases, with 13 bases between. Germline CDR1 and CDR2: WNHNN and SYGVQD (reference sequence). CDR3 region: CASSETSSLTDTQYF. The CDR3 coding sequence is TGCGCCAGCAGTGAAACTTCCAGTCTAACAGATACGCAGTATTTT.

The genes are TRBV18 and TRBJ1-1; D gene uncertain. Trimming removed 4 bases from V and 5 bases from J, with 8 bases in between. The CDR3 consists of 12 residues. The germline CDR1 and CDR2 sequences are KGHSH and LQKENI. This chain's CDR3 is CASSRRDTEAFF. In DNA form, the CDR3 reads TGTGCCAGCTCACGACGGGATACTGAAGCTTTCTTT.

The table lists this clone with a count of one. CDR3 in DNA: TGTGCCAGCAGAACCGACAGGTTGGGCAATCAGCCCCAGCATTTT. Encoded protein: CASRTDRLGNQPQHF. V gene TRBV6-5 combines with J gene TRBJ1-5, with a weak D call TRBD1 (6 bases). Germline CDR1 MNHEY, CDR2 SVGAGI. This CDR3 comprises 15 residues. V was cut by 6 bases and J by 2 bases, with 14 bases left in between.

The chain joins TRBV19 to TRBJ2-7; D remains ambiguous. Germline-derived CDR1 and CDR2 are LNHDA and SQIVND (reference sequence). Trimming took off 5 bases at V and 3 bases at J, with 14 bases between the two ends. The CDR3 contains 14 residues. CDR3 bases: TGTGCCAGTAGTCCTCGAGAAAGGGACTACGAGCAGTACTTC. Its translation: CASSPRERDYEQYF. Full variable domain (outside the CDR3, taken from reference TRBV19 and TRBJ2-7): DGGITQSPKYLFRKEGQNVTLSCEQNLNHDAMYWYRQDPGQGLRLIYYSQIVNDFQKGDIAEGYSVSREKKESFPLTVTSAQKNPTAFYLCASSPRERDYEQYFGPGTRLTVT.

The chain is built from TRBV5-1 and TRBJ2-5; 9 nucleotides align to TRBD1. The CDR3 sequence is 15 residues long. J gave up 4 bases and V 4 bases, and 8 bases lay outside the gene matches. CDR1 and CDR2 (germline): SGHRS, YFSETQ. CDR3 coding DNA: TGCGCCAGCAGCCTAGGACAGGGGAGGGTAGAGACCCAGTACTTC. It encodes CASSLGQGRVETQYF.

The chain uses TRBV7-2 and TRBJ2-5; the D gene could be TRBD1 or TRBD2 (6 bases each). The CDR3 length is 16 residues. CDR1 is SGHTA, CDR2 FQGNSA, per germline. Trimming removed 3 bases at V and 4 bases at J, with 18 bases between. The DNA of the CDR3 is TGTGCCAGCAGCTTCCAATGGGGGGCATTCGGAGAGACCCAGTACTTC. It translates to CASSFQWGAFGETQYF.

This chain connects TRBV7-2 to TRBJ2-5; D is tentatively TRBD1 or TRBD2 (5 bases each). V was shortened by 5 bases and J by 2 bases, with 12 bases between the two germline ends. CDR3 length equals 14 residues. Germline V gene lookup returns CDR1 SGHTA and CDR2 FQGNSA. CDR3 protein: CASSIGAAQETQYF. Here the CDR3 DNA reads TGTGCCAGCAGCATCGGGGCAGCTCAAGAGACCCAGTACTTC.

The CDR3 coding sequence is TGTGCCAGCAGTTACTCGTCCCAGGGTGGCTATGGCTACACCTTC. Translation gives CASSYSSQGGYGYTF. The rearrangement uses TRBV6-5 and TRBJ1-2; tentative D call: TRBD1 (5 bases). This CDR3 spans 15 amino acids. Deletions cut 0 bases from V and 4 bases from J, with 12 bases between. The germline V gene encodes CDR1 MNHEY and CDR2 SVGAGI.

This rearrangement joins TRBV9 to TRBJ1-1, with a weak D call TRBD1 (5 bases). Germline CDR1 reads SGDLS; CDR2 reads YYNGEE. This CDR3 contains 17 residues. Trimming stripped 0 bases from V and 0 bases from J, with 15 bases between. This CDR3 reads CASSVAPGNAMNTEAFF. The CDR3 DNA reads TGTGCCAGCAGCGTAGCCCCAGGGAATGCCATGAACACTGAAGCTTTCTTT.

The chain links TRBV18 to TRBJ1-1, with D unresolved. Germline CDR1 and CDR2: KGHSH and LQKENI. Between the trimmed V and J ends, which lost 2 bases and 7 bases, there was a span of 5 bases. CDR3 length: 11 amino acids. The CDR3 spells CASSPEGEAFF. The DNA for the CDR3 is TGTGCCAGCTCACCAGAAGGTGAAGCTTTCTTT.

This chain joins TRBV9 and TRBJ2-1; a possible D gene is TRBD2 (6 bases). The CDR3 has 15 residues. Germline assignment: CDR1 SGDLS and CDR2 YYNGEE. The V end lost 0 bases, the J end lost 7 bases, and 14 bases lay between the germline ends. The CDR3 sequence: CASSVGGLLGNEQFF. The DNA for the CDR3 is TGTGCCAGCAGCGTAGGGGGACTCCTGGGTAATGAGCAGTTCTTC. Together with reference TRBV9 and TRBJ2-1, the CDR3 gives the full variable domain: DSGVTQTPKHLITATGQRVTLRCSPRSGDLSVYWYQQSLDQGLQFLIQYYNGEERAKGNILERFSAQQFPDLHSELNLSSLELGDSALYFCASSVGGLLGNEQFFGPGTRLTVL.

The CDR3 is CASSFYKTGDRQETQYF. CDR3 sequence (DNA): TGCGCCAGCAGCTTCTATAAGACAGGGGACCGACAAGAGACCCAGTACTTC. This chain links TRBV5-1 with TRBJ2-5; 8 bases are shared with TRBD1. Germline-derived CDR1 and CDR2 are SGHRS and YFSETQ. The CDR3 extends over 17 amino acids. V shed 2 bases and J 2 bases; nucleotides not matched to a gene: 11.

CDR3 coding DNA: TGTGCCAGCAGCCCTAACGGACAGGGGCTAGGGGCCAACGTCCTGACTTTC. Protein product: CASSPNGQGLGANVLTF. This rearrangement joins TRBV5-4 to TRBJ2-6; 9 bases map to TRBD1. The V gene's germline CDR1 is SGHNT and CDR2 YYREEE (reference sequence). The CDR3 loop spans 17 amino acids. The V and J ends lost 4 bases and 4 bases, in that order; junction bases with no gene match: 9.

This sequence joins TRBV7-2 and TRBJ2-2, with TRBD1 as a possible D gene (5 bases). Per germline, CDR1 SGHTA and CDR2 FQGNSA. This CDR3 region has 15 residues. Trimming cost V 2 bases and J 1 base, with 8 bases left between them. CDR3 sequence (DNA): TGTGCCAGCAGCTTAAATCAGGGGAACACCGGGGAGCTGTTTTTT. Translation: CASSLNQGNTGELFF.

This chain joins TRBV4-1 and TRBJ2-1; D is possibly TRBD1 (5 bases). V lost 2 bases and J 8 bases, leaving 10 bases between the germline ends. Per the germline V gene, CDR1 is MGHRA and CDR2 is YSYEKL. CDR3 length equals 13 residues. This CDR3 reads CASSQPLGDEQFF. CDR3 nucleotide sequence: TGCGCCAGCAGCCAACCTTTAGGGGATGAGCAGTTCTTC.

J is TRBJ2-1 and V is TRBV2, with 13 bases fitting TRBD2. Trimming took 8 bases from V and 9 from J; bases not matched to a gene: 10. The germline V gene encodes CDR1 SNHLY and CDR2 FYNNEI. CDR3 size: 15 residues. Here the CDR3 reads CASRILAGGPSEQFF. The CDR3 nucleotides read TGTGCCAGCCGAATACTAGCGGGAGGGCCGAGTGAGCAGTTCTTC.

The CDR3 loop reads CASRGLAGDEQYF. Here the CDR3 DNA reads TGCGCCAGCAGGGGACTAGCGGGAGATGAGCAGTACTTC. The rearrangement joins TRBV10-2 to TRBJ2-7; TRBD2 agrees at 14 bases. Trimming at V came to 6 bases and at J to 7 bases, leaving 2 bases not matched to a gene. CDR1 is WSHSY, CDR2 SAAADI, per germline. The CDR3 runs to 13 residues.

This sequence joins TRBV6-5 and TRBJ2-5; D might be TRBD1 (6 bases). CDR1 and CDR2 from the germline V gene are MNHEY and SVGAGI. The CDR3 is made up of 16 amino acids. Trimming took 2 bases from V and 2 from J, leaving 15 bases between them. CDR3 DNA: TGTGCCAGCAGTTACCTGACAGGAGAATTTCAAGAGACCCAGTACTTC. It encodes CASSYLTGEFQETQYF.

With regard to this clone: Distinct nucleotide sequences in the sample also encode this CDR3. CDR3 in DNA: TGTGCCATCAGTCCCGGGACTAGCGGTTACAATGAGCAGTTCTTC. Its protein product is CAISPGTSGYNEQFF. This chain joins TRBV10-3 and TRBJ2-1, with 11 bases that match TRBD2. Germline V gene data show CDR1 as ENHRY and CDR2 as SYGVKD. Losses at the gene ends were 5 bases for V and 4 bases for J; bases not matched to a gene: 4. This CDR3 has 15 amino acids.

The chain employs TRBV5-1 and TRBJ2-2, with 14 bases lining up with TRBD2. CDR1 and CDR2 (germline): SGHRS, YFSETQ. After removal of 4 bases from V and 5 bases from J, the junction contained 13 bases not matched to a gene. The CDR3 runs 19 residues. The CDR3: CASSPGLAGGLSFTGELFF. DNA for the CDR3: TGCGCCAGCAGCCCCGGACTAGCGGGAGGACTAAGTTTTACCGGGGAGCTGTTTTTT.